What follows describes a single T cell receptor (beta chain). The data derive from a study of T cells in tumors and immune-related adverse events. The protocol was immunoSEQ multiplex PCR, while the TCRdb copy is restricted to in-frame clones and leaves out a portion. Here the sample spans about 11,000 clones, around 90% being singletons. The J segment lost 0 bases and the V segment lost 4 bases, leaving 4 bases of the junction unmatched. CDR1 and CDR2 (germline): SGHTA, FQGNSA. This CDR3 comprises 15 residues. The chain is built from TRBV7-2 and TRBJ2-3; 7 bases fit TRBD1. The clonotype comes from a female donor with metastatic renal cell carcinoma. The specimen comprised lymph node tissue, sampled from a patient treated with anti-PD-1 therapy. CDR3 DNA: TGTGCCAGCAGCTCCCCAGGGGGAAGCACAGATACGCAGTATTTT. Protein: CASSSPGGSTDTQYF.